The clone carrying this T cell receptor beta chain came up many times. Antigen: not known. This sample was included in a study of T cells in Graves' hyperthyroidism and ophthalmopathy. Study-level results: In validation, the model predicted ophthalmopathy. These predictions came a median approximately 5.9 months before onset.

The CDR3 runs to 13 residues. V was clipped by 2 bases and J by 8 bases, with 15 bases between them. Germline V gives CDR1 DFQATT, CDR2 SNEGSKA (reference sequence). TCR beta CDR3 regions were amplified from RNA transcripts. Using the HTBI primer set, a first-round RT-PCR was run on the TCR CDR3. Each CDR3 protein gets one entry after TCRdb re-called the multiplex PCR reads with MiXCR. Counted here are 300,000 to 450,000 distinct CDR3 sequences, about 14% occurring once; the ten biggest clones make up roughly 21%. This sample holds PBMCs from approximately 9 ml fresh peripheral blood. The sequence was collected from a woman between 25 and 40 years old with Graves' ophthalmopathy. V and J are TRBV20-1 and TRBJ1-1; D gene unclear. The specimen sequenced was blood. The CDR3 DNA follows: TGCAGTGCTAGAATCCCCCCTCGGGTGGAAGCTTTCTTT. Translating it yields CSARIPPRVEAFF.